Listed below are T cell receptor beta chains from one sample, sequenced in a study of blood T cell repertoires in COVID-19. Profiling relied on immunoSEQ multiplex PCR, and the TCRdb table lists in-frame clones only, not all of them. The data contain 35,000 to 45,000 clones, about 70% of them singletons. Sequencing was performed on peripheral blood. Every receptor here comes from a man older than 75 with acute or convalescent COVID-19. Both conserved end residues are part of each CDR3. Fields, in order: D gene, clone size, V gene, J gene, CDR3 protein, CDR3 DNA. A D gene is named only where the DNA matches it firmly. Not all rows give a size; the values are once, few, many and, for expanded clones, a class.

d_call: NA
clone_size: NA
v_call: TRBV23-1
j_call: TRBJ2-7
cdr3_aa: CASSQSWQGIYEQYF
cdr3_nt: TGCGCCAGCAGTCAATCGTGGCAGGGGATCTACGAGCAGTACTTC

d_call: NA
clone_size: NA
v_call: TRBV10-3
j_call: TRBJ2-1
cdr3_aa: CAISETGSNEQFF
cdr3_nt: TGTGCCATCAGTGAGACGGGGAGTAATGAGCAGTTCTTC

d_call: NA
clone_size: NA
v_call: TRBV30
j_call: TRBJ1-2
cdr3_aa: CAWARSGPSANYGYTF
cdr3_nt: TGTGCCTGGGCTAGAAGCGGCCCCTCGGCTAACTATGGCTACACCTTC

d_call: TRBD2
clone_size: NA
v_call: TRBV19
j_call: TRBJ2-7
cdr3_aa: CASSSQPSGRLYEQYF
cdr3_nt: TGTGCCAGTAGTTCCCAACCTAGCGGGAGACTATACGAGCAGTACTTC

d_call: NA
clone_size: NA
v_call: TRBV19
j_call: TRBJ1-1
cdr3_aa: CASSRLPGNTEAFF
cdr3_nt: TGTGCCAGTAGTAGGCTTCCTGGGAACACTGAAGCTTTCTTT

d_call: TRBD2
clone_size: NA
v_call: TRBV3-1/TRBV3-2
j_call: TRBJ2-1
cdr3_aa: CASSRGLAGGHYNEQFF
cdr3_nt: TGTGCCAGCAGCCGGGGACTAGCGGGAGGGCACTACAATGAGCAGTTCTTC

d_call: NA
clone_size: NA
v_call: TRBV10-2
j_call: TRBJ1-2
cdr3_aa: CASSGQNYGYTF
cdr3_nt: TGCGCCAGCAGTGGGCAAAACTATGGCTACACCTTC

d_call: TRBD2
clone_size: medium-sized
v_call: TRBV7-9
j_call: TRBJ2-1
cdr3_aa: CASSSLLAGGRYNEQFF
cdr3_nt: TGTGCCAGCAGCTCTCTACTAGCGGGAGGCCGGTACAATGAGCAGTTCTTC

d_call: NA
clone_size: few
v_call: TRBV6-2/TRBV6-3
j_call: TRBJ1-2
cdr3_aa: CASSSIRGVVGNYGYTF
cdr3_nt: TGTGCCAGCAGTTCCATCAGGGGCGTTGTGGGAAACTATGGCTACACCTTC

d_call: TRBD2
clone_size: once
v_call: TRBV27
j_call: TRBJ2-3
cdr3_aa: CASSLGTSGRAGITDTQYF
cdr3_nt: TGTGCCAGCAGTTTGGGGACTAGCGGGAGGGCCGGAATCACAGATACGCAATATTTT

d_call: TRBD1
clone_size: NA
v_call: TRBV28
j_call: TRBJ1-6
cdr3_aa: CASSSQTGGKNSPLHF
cdr3_nt: TGTGCCAGCAGTTCTCAGACAGGGGGCAAGAATTCACCCCTCCACTTT

d_call: TRBD1
clone_size: NA
v_call: TRBV9
j_call: TRBJ2-5
cdr3_aa: CASSPWTGEETQYF
cdr3_nt: TGTGCCAGCAGCCCTTGGACAGGGGAAGAGACCCAGTACTTC

d_call: NA
clone_size: NA
v_call: TRBV5-1
j_call: TRBJ2-5
cdr3_aa: CASRFRGGPQETQYF
cdr3_nt: TGCGCCAGCAGGTTTAGGGGGGGGCCTCAAGAGACCCAGTACTTC

d_call: NA
clone_size: NA
v_call: TRBV7-9
j_call: TRBJ2-3
cdr3_aa: CASSLVNRFIPTSTDTQYF
cdr3_nt: TGTGCCAGCAGCTTAGTCAACAGGTTCATCCCTACTAGCACAGATACGCAGTATTTT

d_call: TRBD2
clone_size: NA
v_call: TRBV28
j_call: TRBJ2-3
cdr3_aa: CASSLSAGDGTDTQYF
cdr3_nt: TGTGCCAGCAGTTTATCGGCGGGAGACGGCACAGATACGCAGTATTTT

d_call: TRBD1
clone_size: NA
v_call: TRBV2
j_call: TRBJ1-1
cdr3_aa: CASRGRQGFDTEAFF
cdr3_nt: TGTGCCAGCAGGGGGAGACAGGGTTTTGACACTGAAGCTTTCTTT

d_call: NA
clone_size: NA
v_call: TRBV18
j_call: TRBJ2-7
cdr3_aa: CASSPSAGSHEQYF
cdr3_nt: TGTGCCAGCTCACCTTCCGCCGGGAGCCACGAGCAGTACTTC

d_call: NA
clone_size: NA
v_call: TRBV7-3
j_call: TRBJ1-1
cdr3_aa: CASSLSGNTEAFF
cdr3_nt: TGTGCCAGCAGCTTATCGGGGAACACTGAAGCTTTCTTT

d_call: TRBD2
clone_size: NA
v_call: TRBV3-1/TRBV3-2
j_call: TRBJ2-3
cdr3_aa: CASSSGERLLGGDTQYF
cdr3_nt: TGTGCCAGCAGCAGCGGGGAGCGCCTCCTCGGGGGAGATACGCAGTATTTT

d_call: NA
clone_size: NA
v_call: TRBV28
j_call: TRBJ1-2
cdr3_aa: CASSLTQGLGYTF
cdr3_nt: TGTGCCAGCAGTTTAACACAGGGTTTGGGCTACACCTTC

d_call: TRBD2
clone_size: NA
v_call: TRBV14
j_call: TRBJ2-1
cdr3_aa: CASIGTSGVSSYNEQFF
cdr3_nt: TGTGCCAGCATAGGGACTAGCGGGGTCAGCTCCTACAATGAGCAGTTCTTC

d_call: NA
clone_size: NA
v_call: TRBV18
j_call: TRBJ2-2
cdr3_aa: CASSPSFTGTTGELFF
cdr3_nt: TGTGCCAGCTCACCTAGCTTCACGGGAACAACCGGGGAGCTGTTTTTT

d_call: NA
clone_size: NA
v_call: TRBV11-3
j_call: TRBJ2-2
cdr3_aa: CASSVSGSNTGELFF
cdr3_nt: TGTGCCAGCAGCGTTAGCGGTAGTAACACCGGGGAGCTGTTTTTT

d_call: NA
clone_size: NA
v_call: TRBV5-1
j_call: TRBJ2-1
cdr3_aa: CASSLAWGVGNEQFF
cdr3_nt: TGCGCCAGCAGCTTGGCCTGGGGGGTTGGGAATGAGCAGTTCTTC

d_call: NA
clone_size: NA
v_call: TRBV6-5
j_call: TRBJ2-5
cdr3_aa: CASNLQGTETQYF
cdr3_nt: TGTGCCAGCAATTTACAGGGAACAGAGACCCAGTACTTC

d_call: TRBD1
clone_size: NA
v_call: TRBV9
j_call: TRBJ2-2
cdr3_aa: CASRKTGLNTGELFF
cdr3_nt: TGTGCCAGCAGAAAGACAGGGTTGAACACCGGGGAGCTGTTTTTT

d_call: TRBD2
clone_size: NA
v_call: TRBV3-1/TRBV3-2
j_call: TRBJ2-5
cdr3_aa: CASSQGGRGRETQYF
cdr3_nt: TGTGCCAGCAGCCAGGGCGGGAGGGGGAGAGAGACCCAGTACTTC

d_call: TRBD1
clone_size: NA
v_call: TRBV5-1
j_call: TRBJ2-6
cdr3_aa: CASRSGTGHSGANVLTF
cdr3_nt: TGCGCCAGCAGATCCGGGACAGGCCACTCTGGGGCCAACGTCCTGACTTTC

d_call: NA
clone_size: NA
v_call: TRBV2
j_call: TRBJ1-1
cdr3_aa: CASTRQENTEAFF
cdr3_nt: TGTGCCAGCACGAGACAGGAGAACACTGAAGCTTTCTTT

d_call: TRBD1
clone_size: NA
v_call: TRBV6-5
j_call: TRBJ2-7
cdr3_aa: CASSIRQGAGNEQYF
cdr3_nt: TGTGCCAGCAGTATACGCCAGGGGGCGGGAAACGAGCAGTACTTC

d_call: TRBD1
clone_size: NA
v_call: TRBV19
j_call: TRBJ2-5
cdr3_aa: CASSAGQAKTQYF
cdr3_nt: TGTGCCAGTAGTGCGGGACAGGCCAAGACCCAGTACTTC

d_call: TRBD2
clone_size: NA
v_call: TRBV19
j_call: TRBJ2-1
cdr3_aa: CASSKVAGVNEQFF
cdr3_nt: TGTGCCAGTAGCAAGGTAGCGGGAGTAAATGAGCAGTTCTTC